These 28 T cell receptor beta chains share one sample of origin, sequenced in a study of beta chain features in type 1 diabetes. Regarding the study as a whole: In all four CD4+ subsets, TCRB CDR3 length was significantly, moderately reduced in type 1 diabetes.

As every portion of the isolated RNA was reverse transcribed, the sequencing read expressed TCRB transcripts. Generated by immunoSEQ multiplex PCR, the TCRdb table keeps only in-frame clones and is missing some. The sample gives about 130,000 clones, approximately 9% of which show up once; roughly 0.75% is in the top ten. The antigens of these receptors remain unknown. The material sequenced was central memory CD4+ T cells from blood. Every receptor here comes from a man younger than 45 with type 1 diabetes.

This clone was observed many times. The V and J genes are TRBV19 and TRBJ1-6, with D possibly TRBD1 on 6 matching bases. This CDR3 comprises 15 residues. V was cut by 8 bases and J by 5 bases, with 16 bases left in between. The V gene's germline CDR1 is LNHDA and CDR2 SQIVND (reference sequence). CDR3: CASGGGSVNNSPLHF. CDR3 nucleotide sequence: TGTGCCAGTGGCGGGGGCAGCGTGAATAATTCACCCCTCCACTTT. Complete variable domain (other parts from reference TRBV19 and TRBJ1-6): DGGITQSPKYLFRKEGQNVTLSCEQNLNHDAMYWYRQDPGQGLRLIYYSQIVNDFQKGDIAEGYSVSREKKESFPLTVTSAQKNPTAFYLCASGGGSVNNSPLHFGNGTRLTVT.

The sample holds a few counts of this clone. The V gene is TRBV11-2, the J gene TRBJ2-5; 9 bases align to TRBD1. Trimming removed 5 bases from V and 5 bases from J; junction bases left unmatched: 6. The CDR3 spans 14 residues. The germline V gene encodes CDR1 SGHAT and CDR2 FQNNGV. CDR3 sequence: CASSPGQGAETQYF. The CDR3 DNA reads as TGTGCCAGCAGCCCGGGACAGGGTGCGGAGACCCAGTACTTC.

The genes are TRBV7-2 and TRBJ2-7; 7 bases fit TRBD2. With V trimmed by 1 base and J by 5 bases, 2 bases remained unmatched. The CDR3 extends over 13 amino acids. Per the germline V gene, CDR1 is SGHTA and CDR2 is FQGNSA. In nucleotides, the CDR3 is TGTGCCAGCAGCTTAGATGGGGGGGACGAGCAGTACTTC. Protein sequence: CASSLDGGDEQYF.

This clone has a handful of counts. The junction differs from germline at one of its ends, possibly a read error. The sample holds other DNA sequences that translate to the same CDR3. The chain is built from TRBV4-1 and TRBJ2-7; tentatively, D is TRBD2 (6 bases). Germline V gene data show CDR1 as MGHRA and CDR2 as YSYEKL. This CDR3 comprises 15 residues. The CDR3 DNA reads as TGTGCCAGCAGCCAAGAGGTAGGAGGGGCCTACGAGCAGTACTTC. It encodes CASSQEVGGAYEQYF.

This clone turned up a few times. The chain recombines TRBV28 with TRBJ2-7, with a tentative D call TRBD1 (6 bases). Germline V CDR1 and CDR2: MDHEN, SYDVKM. Trimming removed 7 bases at V and 7 bases at J, with 23 bases between. The CDR3 length is 15 residues. The DNA of the CDR3 is TGTGCCAGCAACGTCGTACAGGGAGCCGACGAGGAGCAGTACTTC. Translated: CASNVVQGADEEQYF.

This clone was seen a handful of times. The genes are TRBV4-3 and TRBJ2-1, with 8 nucleotides matching TRBD2. From germline, CDR1 is LGHNA and CDR2 YSLEER. This CDR3 comprises 18 residues. The V and J ends lost 4 bases and 4 bases, in that order; junction bases with no gene match: 15. The CDR3 sequence is CASSPNDGFRGGYNEQFF. The CDR3 nucleotides are TGCGCCAGCAGCCCCAACGATGGCTTCCGCGGGGGGTACAATGAGCAGTTCTTC.

The CDR3 DNA reads TGCGCCATCGGATTCGGGGTAGGTACTGAAGCTTTCTTT. This sequence encodes CAIGFGVGTEAFF. The chain employs TRBV10-1 and TRBJ1-1; D gene uncertain. CDR1 WNHNN and CDR2 SYGVQD come from the germline V gene (reference sequence). This CDR3 is 13 amino acids long. V was clipped by 10 bases and J by 5 bases, with 17 bases between them.

The chain has TRBV12-5 and TRBJ1-3; D call uncertain. V shed 5 bases and J shed 3 bases, with 8 bases lying between them. Germline V gene sequence: CDR1 LGHNT, CDR2 FRNRAP. This CDR3 has 13 amino acids. The CDR3 loop is CASGPVGGNTIYF. The CDR3 DNA follows: TGTGCTAGTGGTCCCGTCGGTGGAAACACCATATATTTT.

This sequence joins TRBV20-1 and TRBJ1-4; 7 bases are a match to TRBD1. The germline gives CDR1 DFQATT, CDR2 SNEGSKA (reference sequence). Trimming at V came to 6 bases and at J to 10 bases, leaving 5 bases not matched to a gene. CDR3 length equals 11 residues. As DNA, the CDR3 is TGCAGTGCGCCGAGACAGGGAAAACTGTTTTTT. Amino acid sequence: CSAPRQGKLFF.

The rearrangement uses TRBV5-6 and TRBJ1-6; no firm D call. The germline CDR1 and CDR2 sequences are SGHDT and YYEEEE. Trimming shortened V by 0 bases and J by 6 bases, and 13 bases separated the two germline ends. The CDR3 runs 16 residues. In nucleotides, the CDR3 is TGTGCCAGCAGCTTGGGATCGGGAGGATCTAATTCACCCCTCCACTTT. Encoded protein: CASSLGSGGSNSPLHF.

This clone has more than one count but fewer than ten. The chain employs TRBV5-4 and TRBJ1-6; no definite D call. The CDR3 has 19 residues. Trimming pared 4 bases from V and 0 bases from J, leaving 20 bases between. The germline V gene encodes CDR1 SGHNT and CDR2 YYREEE (reference sequence). In DNA, the CDR3 is TGTGCCAGCAGCATCTCTGGCGCAGACTTCAGCTCCTATAATTCACCCCTCCACTTT. Translation gives CASSISGADFSSYNSPLHF.

This chain joins TRBV20-1 and TRBJ2-3, with unresolved D. Germline CDR1 DFQATT, CDR2 SNEGSKA (reference sequence). V dropped 0 bases and J dropped 8 bases, with 6 bases sitting between them. The CDR3 runs to 11 residues. The CDR3 loop reads CSARDWSTQYF. As DNA, the CDR3 is TGCAGTGCTAGAGATTGGAGTACGCAGTATTTT.

This clone turned up a few times. The chain joins TRBV7-9 to TRBJ2-3, with D perhaps TRBD2 (5 bases). CDR1 is SEHNR and CDR2 is FQNEAQ in the germline V gene (reference sequence). Between the trimmed V and J ends, which lost 4 bases and 2 bases, there was a span of 7 bases. The CDR3 sequence is 13 residues long. CDR3 nucleotides: TGTGCCAGCAGCTCGGACTCCACAGATACGCAGTATTTT. As protein: CASSSDSTDTQYF.

J is TRBJ2-7 and V is TRBV18, with a weak D call TRBD1 (5 bases). The CDR3 runs 12 residues. Deletions cut 2 bases from V and 5 bases from J, with 7 bases between. Germline lookup yields CDR1 KGHSH and CDR2 LQKENI. The CDR3 spells CASSPGRDEQYF. Written as DNA, the CDR3 is TGTGCCAGCTCACCAGGCAGGGACGAGCAGTACTTC.

There are a few counts of this clone. The chain couples TRBV7-9 to TRBJ1-2, with 11 bases fitting TRBD1. J gave up 4 bases and V 2 bases, and 3 bases lay outside the gene matches. The CDR3 is 15 amino acids. Germline CDR1 is SEHNR and CDR2 is FQNEAQ (reference sequence). CDR3 sequence: CASSLTGQGGYGYTF. The CDR3 nucleotides read TGTGCCAGCAGCTTAACGGGACAGGGGGGCTATGGCTACACCTTC.

The chain carries TRBV30 and TRBJ2-3, with 11 bases lining up with TRBD2. CDR1 is GTSNPN and CDR2 is SVGIG in the germline V gene (reference sequence). The V and J ends lost 6 bases and 1 base, in that order; junction bases with no gene match: 3. This CDR3 contains 14 residues. The CDR3 loop is CACTSGGRTDTQYF. The CDR3 nucleotides are TGTGCCTGTACTAGCGGGGGACGCACAGATACGCAGTATTTT.

The chain has TRBV6-5 and TRBJ2-7; 10 bases fit TRBD1. The CDR3 is 14 amino acids. The germline CDR1 and CDR2 sequences are MNHEY and SVGAGI. The V and J ends lost 7 bases and 3 bases, in that order; junction bases with no gene match: 6. The CDR3 sequence is CASKTGTGDYEQYF. CDR3 DNA sequence: TGTGCCAGCAAAACGGGGACAGGGGACTACGAGCAGTACTTC.

This clone was counted a single time. J is TRBJ1-4 and V is TRBV4-2, with D perhaps matching TRBD1 (6 bases). This CDR3 has 15 amino acids. Germline V lookup: CDR1 LGHNA, CDR2 YNFKEQ. V was pared by 4 bases and J by 7 bases, with 16 bases between. As DNA, the CDR3 is TGTGCCAGCAGCCCAGGTACAGGGAATGGTGAAAAACTGTTTTTT. Amino acids: CASSPGTGNGEKLFF.

In its sample, this clone was seen a few times. The chain carries TRBV6-5 and TRBJ1-1, with D perhaps TRBD1 (5 bases). V lost 1 base to trimming and J lost 3 bases, with 9 bases between them. The CDR3 runs to 14 residues. The germline V gene encodes CDR1 MNHEY and CDR2 SVGAGI. The CDR3 is CASSYYGGDTEAFF. The CDR3 bases are TGTGCCAGCAGTTACTATGGGGGGGACACTGAAGCTTTCTTT.

This rearrangement joins TRBV18 to TRBJ2-3, with 7 bases matching TRBD1. Germline V gives CDR1 KGHSH, CDR2 LQKENI. This CDR3 comprises 16 residues. V lost 3 bases, J lost 4 bases, and 10 bases stayed unmatched. The CDR3 nucleotides are TGTGCCAGCTCACCTACTATGACAGGGAAGGCAGATACGCAGTATTTT. Its protein is CASSPTMTGKADTQYF.

This clone was counted a few times. This chain uses TRBV29-1 with TRBJ2-7; tentatively, D is TRBD1 (5 bases). The CDR3 runs to 13 residues. Germline values: CDR1 SQVTM, CDR2 ANQGSEA. V lost 5 bases to trimming and J lost 5 bases, with 16 bases between them. The CDR3 reads CSVLVGQGDEQYF. CDR3 in DNA: TGCAGCGTTCTGGTAGGGCAGGGTGACGAGCAGTACTTC.

In its sample, this clone was seen a few times. The rearrangement uses TRBV5-4 and TRBJ2-2; 9 bases map to TRBD1. The ends lost 4 bases at V and 3 bases at J; junction bases unmatched: 4. Germline CDR1 SGHNT, CDR2 YYREEE (reference sequence). This CDR3 region has 15 residues. The CDR3 sequence is CASSGRTGDTGELFF. CDR3 in DNA: TGTGCCAGCAGCGGAAGGACAGGGGACACCGGGGAGCTGTTTTTT.

The chain recombines TRBV29-1 with TRBJ2-3; the D is unclear. The CDR3 sequence is 11 residues long. V lost 1 base to trimming and J lost 4 bases, with 3 bases between them. Germline V gives CDR1 SQVTM, CDR2 ANQGSEA. In nucleotides, the CDR3 is TGCAGCGTTGAAGCAGCAGATACGCAGTATTTT. This encodes CSVEAADTQYF.

This clone was seen a handful of times. The chain is built from TRBV5-1 and TRBJ1-1, with D uncertain. This CDR3 is built from 15 residues. Germline CDR1 is SGHRS and CDR2 is YFSETQ. Between the trimmed V and J ends, which lost 4 bases and 1 base, there was a span of 14 bases. The CDR3 region has the DNA TGCGCCAGCAGCCCCGGGTATAGTGGGAACACTGAAGCTTTCTTT. Its protein product is CASSPGYSGNTEAFF.

The rearrangement links TRBV2 to TRBJ2-2, with TRBD1 matching over 8 bases. The CDR3 extends over 14 amino acids. Germline loops: CDR1 SNHLY, CDR2 FYNNEI. The J segment lost 3 bases and the V segment lost 7 bases, leaving 4 bases of the junction unmatched. DNA for the CDR3: TGTGCCAGCATGGACAGGGTCGACACCGGGGAGCTGTTTTTT. This sequence encodes CASMDRVDTGELFF. The entire variable domain, with the rest obtained from reference TRBV2 and TRBJ2-2, is as follows: EPEVTQTPSHQVTQMGQEVILRCVPISNHLYFYWYRQILGQKVEFLVSFYNNEISEKSEIFDDQFSVERPDGSNFTLKIRSTKLEDSAMYFCASMDRVDTGELFFGEGSRLTVL.

This clone appeared a few times. The J gene is TRBJ2-3, the V gene TRBV2; the D gene is possibly TRBD1 (6 bases). This CDR3 has 13 amino acids. Trimming shortened V by 2 bases and J by 6 bases, and 9 bases separated the two germline ends. Germline CDR1 reads SNHLY; CDR2 reads FYNNEI. CDR3 protein: CASSENQGDTQYF. DNA of the CDR3: TGTGCCAGCAGTGAAAATCAGGGGGATACGCAGTATTTT.

The gene calls are TRBV28 and TRBJ2-3; TRBD2 matches 8 bases. Trimming took 6 bases from V and 1 from J; bases not matched to a gene: 3. Germline-derived CDR1 and CDR2 are MDHEN and SYDVKM. The CDR3 has 14 amino acids. This CDR3 reads CASRRRGGTDTQYF. DNA for the CDR3: TGTGCCAGCAGAAGGCGGGGGGGCACAGATACGCAGTATTTT.

This chain links TRBV19 with TRBJ2-7; possibly TRBD1 for D (6 bases). Germline V gene data show CDR1 as LNHDA and CDR2 as SQIVND (reference sequence). Trimming took 6 bases from V and 0 from J, leaving 12 bases between them. The CDR3 covers 14 residues. DNA of the CDR3: TGTGCCAGTAGGGACTCGGACAGCTCCTACGAGCAGTACTTC. It encodes CASRDSDSSYEQYF.